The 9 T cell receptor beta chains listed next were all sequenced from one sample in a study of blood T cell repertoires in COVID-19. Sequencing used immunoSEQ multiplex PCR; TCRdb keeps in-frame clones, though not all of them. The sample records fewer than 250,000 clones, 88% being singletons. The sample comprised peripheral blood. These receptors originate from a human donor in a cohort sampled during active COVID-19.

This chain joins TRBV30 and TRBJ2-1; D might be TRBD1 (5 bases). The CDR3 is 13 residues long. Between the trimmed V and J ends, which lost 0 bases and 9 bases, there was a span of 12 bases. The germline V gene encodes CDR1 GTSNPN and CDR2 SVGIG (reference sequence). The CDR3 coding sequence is TGTGCCTGGAGTGTTATCAGGGATGCTGAGCAGTTCTTC. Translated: CAWSVIRDAEQFF.

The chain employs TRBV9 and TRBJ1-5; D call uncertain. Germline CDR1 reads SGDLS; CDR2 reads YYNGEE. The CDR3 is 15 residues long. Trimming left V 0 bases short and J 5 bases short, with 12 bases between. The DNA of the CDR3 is TGTGCCAGCAGCGTAGGGTCTACAGAAGATCAGCCCCAGCATTTT. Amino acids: CASSVGSTEDQPQHF.

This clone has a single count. The CDR3 loop reads CASSVSSGGANEQFF. CDR3 nucleotides: TGTGCCAGCAGCGTTTCTAGCGGGGGGGCCAATGAGCAGTTCTTC. The chain combines TRBV9 with TRBJ2-1, with 12 bases that match TRBD2. Trimming at V came to 2 bases and at J to 6 bases, leaving 3 bases not matched to a gene. This CDR3 is 15 amino acids long. Looked up from germline, CDR1 is SGDLS and CDR2 is YYNGEE. The full variable domain, with the rest looked up from reference TRBV9 and TRBJ2-1, is DSGVTQTPKHLITATGQRVTLRCSPRSGDLSVYWYQQSLDQGLQFLIQYYNGEERAKGNILERFSAQQFPDLHSELNLSSLELGDSALYFCASSVSSGGANEQFFGPGTRLTVL.

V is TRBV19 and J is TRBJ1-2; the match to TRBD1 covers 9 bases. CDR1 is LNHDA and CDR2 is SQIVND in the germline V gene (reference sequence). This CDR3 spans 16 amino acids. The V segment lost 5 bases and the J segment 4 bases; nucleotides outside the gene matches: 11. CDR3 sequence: CASSPGQGTRSYGYTF. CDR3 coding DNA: TGTGCCAGTAGTCCAGGACAGGGGACAAGATCCTATGGCTACACCTTC.

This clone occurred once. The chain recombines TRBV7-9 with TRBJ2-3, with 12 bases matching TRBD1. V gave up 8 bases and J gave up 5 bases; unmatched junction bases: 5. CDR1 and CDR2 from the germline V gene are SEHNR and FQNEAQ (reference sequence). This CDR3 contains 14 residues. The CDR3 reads CASGTGGLGDTQYF. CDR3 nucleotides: TGTGCCAGCGGGACAGGGGGCCTGGGAGATACGCAGTATTTT.

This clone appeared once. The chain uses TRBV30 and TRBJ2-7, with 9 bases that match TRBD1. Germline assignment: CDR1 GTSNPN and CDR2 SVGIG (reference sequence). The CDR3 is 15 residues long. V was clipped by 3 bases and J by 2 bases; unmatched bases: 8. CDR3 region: CAWRRWGQGTYEQYF. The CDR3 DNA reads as TGTGCCTGGAGACGGTGGGGACAGGGCACCTACGAGCAGTACTTC.

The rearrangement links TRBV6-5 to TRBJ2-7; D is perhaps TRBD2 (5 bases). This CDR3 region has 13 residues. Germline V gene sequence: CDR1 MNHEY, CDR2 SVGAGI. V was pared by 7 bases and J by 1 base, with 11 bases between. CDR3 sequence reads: CASMRAGSYEQYF. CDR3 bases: TGTGCCAGCATGAGGGCAGGATCCTACGAGCAGTACTTC.

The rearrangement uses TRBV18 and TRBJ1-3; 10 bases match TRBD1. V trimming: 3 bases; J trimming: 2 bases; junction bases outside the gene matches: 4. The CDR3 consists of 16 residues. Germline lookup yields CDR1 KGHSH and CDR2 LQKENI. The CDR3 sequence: CASSPTGTGAGNTIYF. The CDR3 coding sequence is TGTGCCAGCTCACCGACCGGGACAGGGGCTGGAAACACCATATATTTT.

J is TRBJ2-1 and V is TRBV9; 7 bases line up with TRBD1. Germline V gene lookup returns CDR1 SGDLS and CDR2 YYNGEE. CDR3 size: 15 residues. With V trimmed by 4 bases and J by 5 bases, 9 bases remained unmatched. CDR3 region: CASSPTGQKNNEQFF. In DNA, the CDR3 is TGTGCCAGCAGCCCCACGGGACAGAAGAACAATGAGCAGTTCTTC.